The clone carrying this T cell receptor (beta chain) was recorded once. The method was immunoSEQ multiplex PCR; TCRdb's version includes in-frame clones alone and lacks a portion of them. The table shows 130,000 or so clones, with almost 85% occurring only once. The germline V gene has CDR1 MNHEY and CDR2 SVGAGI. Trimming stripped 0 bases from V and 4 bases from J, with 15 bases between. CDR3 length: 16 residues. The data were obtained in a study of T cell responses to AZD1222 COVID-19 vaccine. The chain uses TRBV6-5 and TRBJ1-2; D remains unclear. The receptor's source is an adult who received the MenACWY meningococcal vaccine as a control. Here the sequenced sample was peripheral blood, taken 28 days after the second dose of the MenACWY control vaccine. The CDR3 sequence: CASSYSMAKDRYGYTF. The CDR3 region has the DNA TGTGCCAGCAGTTACTCGATGGCCAAGGACCGCTATGGCTACACCTTC.